Described below is a single TCR beta chain sequence and its context. Its antigen is unknown. The record originates from a study of beta chain features in type 1 diabetes. Overall study results and limits: Significant though moderate, a shortening of TCRB CDR3s appeared in all four CD4+ subsets of Type 1 diabetes patients.

Expressed TCRB transcripts were sequenced because the entire RNA isolate underwent reverse transcription. The repertoire was sequenced with immunoSEQ multiplex PCR; TCRdb's copy has only in-frame clones and lacks some. The sample has hundreds of thousands of clones, about an eighth seen once; the top ten hold just under 0.04%. The germline V gene encodes CDR1 SGHDN and CDR2 FVKESK. The CDR3 runs to 13 residues. V lost 1 base, J lost 6 bases, and 9 bases lay in between. The origin of this receptor is a man between 18 and 29 years old with type 1 diabetes. The chain is built from TRBV14 and TRBJ1-1; D not certain. The source material was naive CD4+ T cells from blood. In nucleotides, the CDR3 is TGTGCCAGCAGCCAAGGACCCGGGGCTGAAGCTTTCTTT. Protein product: CASSQGPGAEAFF. Together with reference TRBV14 and TRBJ1-1, the CDR3 gives the full variable domain: EAGVTQFPSHSVIEKGQTVTLRCDPISGHDNLYWYRRVMGKEIKFLLHFVKESKQDESGMPNNRFLAERTGGTYSTLKVQPAELEDSGVYFCASSQGPGAEAFFGQGTRLTVV.